This TCR beta chain is from a study of CD8 T cells in ankylosing spondylitis. Overall study findings and caveats: Seemingly characteristic of ankylosing spondylitis blood was a TCR beta motif consisting of about 8 highly homologous variants.

This clonotype has more than one count but fewer than ten. As yet, its antigen is unknown. TCRdb redid the calling of the 5' RACE reads with MiXCR, one entry per CDR3 protein. The sample has about 200,000 distinct CDR3 sequences, around 13% seen once. CDR3 length equals 18 residues. V trimming: 1 base; J trimming: 3 bases; junction bases outside the gene matches: 12. Germline CDR1 reads MGHRA; CDR2 reads YSYEKL. V is TRBV4-1 and J is TRBJ2-7; TRBD2 matches 10 bases. The material sequenced was blood, either unsorted or a sorted T cell fraction (not recorded which). This TCR derives from a male donor with ankylosing spondylitis or in good health (not recorded which). Here the CDR3 reads CASSQGPFLAGVDYEQYF. CDR3 in DNA: TGCGCCAGCAGCCAAGGCCCCTTCCTAGCGGGGGTAGACTACGAGCAGTACTTC.